The 5 T cell receptor beta chains below were found in one sample sequenced in a study of blood T cell repertoires in COVID-19. Sequencing used immunoSEQ multiplex PCR; TCRdb keeps in-frame clones, though not all of them. The table shows 450,000 or so clones, with over 85% occurring only once. Sequenced sample: peripheral blood. These receptors originate from a man aged 18-30 years with COVID-19, enrolled during active disease.

The V and J genes are TRBV6-5 and TRBJ2-7, with D possibly matching TRBD1 (6 bases). The CDR3 sequence is 14 residues long. V gave up 7 bases and J gave up 3 bases, with 16 bases separating them. The germline V gene has CDR1 MNHEY and CDR2 SVGAGI. CDR3 bases: TGTGCCAGCACCCCCCGGGACACAAACTACGAGCAGTACTTC. Protein: CASTPRDTNYEQYF.

The chain joins TRBV9 to TRBJ2-7; D gene uncertain. V lost 0 bases to trimming and J lost 3 bases, with 10 bases between them. The length of the CDR3 is 14 residues. Germline V lookup: CDR1 SGDLS, CDR2 YYNGEE. CDR3 amino acids: CASSVGSGDYEQYF. Written as DNA, the CDR3 is TGTGCCAGCAGCGTAGGATCGGGTGACTACGAGCAGTACTTC.

This clone occurred a few times. This sequence joins TRBV6-2 or TRBV6-3 and TRBJ1-2; D perhaps matches TRBD1 (6 bases). Germline loops: CDR1 MNHEY, CDR2 SVGEGT. The CDR3 consists of 15 residues. V lost 0 bases to trimming and J lost 6 bases, with 14 bases between them. In DNA, the CDR3 is TGTGCCAGCAGTTACTCGGCGGGGGCGCTCCATGGCTACACCTTC. It encodes CASSYSAGALHGYTF.

In regard to this clone: One end of the junction varies from germline; a read error may be responsible. The V gene is TRBV2, the J gene TRBJ2-1; D is possibly TRBD2 (5 bases). Per germline, CDR1 SNHLY and CDR2 FYNNEI. CDR3 length: 15 residues. CDR3 sequence (DNA): TGTGCCAGCAATGAATGGGAGAGCTCCTACAATGAGCAGTTCTTC. This codes for CASNEWESSYNEQFF. Combining the CDR3 with reference TRBV2 and TRBJ2-1 gives the whole variable domain EPEVTQTPSHQVTQMGQEVILRCVPISNHLYFYWYRQILGQKVEFLVSFYNNEISEKSEIFDDQFSVERPDGSNFTLKIRSTKLEDSAMYFCASNEWESSYNEQFFGPGTRLTVL.

The chain recombines TRBV2 with TRBJ2-6, with 10 bases matching TRBD2. The V segment lost 7 bases and the J segment 4 bases; nucleotides outside the gene matches: 7. The germline gives CDR1 SNHLY, CDR2 FYNNEI. This CDR3 spans 16 amino acids. CDR3 in DNA: TGTGCCAGCAAACTAGCGGGATTGCGAGGGGCCAACGTCCTGACTTTC. The encoded protein is CASKLAGLRGANVLTF.